These 32 T cell receptor beta chains originate from one sample sequenced in a study of T cells after yellow fever vaccination. TCRdb reprocessed the 5' RACE reads via MiXCR and lists one record per CDR3 protein. The repertoire holds some 500,000 distinct CDR3 sequences, with around an eighth as singletons. Sequences were derived from PBMCs, sampled on the day of the yellow fever booster vaccination. These receptor sequences come from a young man who received the YFV17D yellow fever vaccine.

The chain couples TRBV7-2 to TRBJ2-5; 11 bases align to TRBD2. Germline-derived CDR1 and CDR2 are SGHTA and FQGNSA. Trimming at V came to 5 bases and at J to 4 bases, leaving 6 bases not matched to a gene. CDR3 size: 15 residues. The CDR3 region is CASSSLLAGGETQYF. In DNA, the CDR3 is TGTGCCAGCAGCAGTCTGCTAGCGGGAGGAGAGACCCAGTACTTC. The full variable domain, its missing parts supplied by reference TRBV7-2 and TRBJ2-5, is GAGVSQSPSNKVTEKGKDVELRCDPISGHTALYWYRQSLGQGLEFLIYFQGNSAPDKSGLPSDRFSAERTGGSVSTLTIQRTQQEDSAVYLCASSSLLAGGETQYFGPGTRLLVL.

This clonotype was counted ten times or more. The chain carries TRBV27 and TRBJ1-1; D gene uncertain. The CDR3 sequence is 13 residues long. The germline CDR1 and CDR2 sequences are MNHEY and SMNVEV (reference sequence). The V end lost 6 bases, the J end lost 0 bases, and 8 bases lay between the germline ends. This CDR3 reads CASRVALNTEAFF. As DNA, the CDR3 is TGTGCCAGCAGAGTGGCCCTGAACACTGAAGCTTTCTTT.

This chain uses TRBV19 with TRBJ2-5; D possibly corresponds to TRBD1 (6 bases). The V gene's germline CDR1 is LNHDA and CDR2 SQIVND (reference sequence). Trimming took off 5 bases at V and 2 bases at J, with 15 bases between the two ends. CDR3 length equals 15 residues. For the CDR3, the DNA is TGTGCCAGTAGTCCCAGGGGCACAAGGCAAGAGACCCAGTACTTC. It is translated as CASSPRGTRQETQYF.

There are a few counts of this clonotype. The genes are TRBV6-1 and TRBJ2-7, with no clear D. V lost 5 bases to trimming and J lost 4 bases, with 6 bases between them. Germline-derived CDR1 and CDR2 are MNHNS and SASEGT. The length of the CDR3 is 11 residues. DNA for the CDR3: TGTGCCAGCAGTTGGATGTACGAGCAGTACTTC. Amino acid sequence: CASSWMYEQYF.

A few counts support this clonotype. The CDR3 region has the DNA TGTGCCAGCAGTACCGCGGGTTGGCAGACCCAGTACTTC. Translating gives CASSTAGWQTQYF. The chain combines TRBV6-1 with TRBJ2-5, with TRBD2 as a possible D gene (5 bases). The germline gives CDR1 MNHNS, CDR2 SASEGT. This CDR3 comprises 13 residues. Trimming cost V 5 bases and J 6 bases, with 13 bases left between them.

The CDR3 reads CSVDTGGSYEQYF. The CDR3 DNA follows: TGCAGCGTTGACACAGGGGGCTCCTACGAGCAGTACTTC. The chain employs TRBV29-1 and TRBJ2-7; 8 bases match TRBD1. The germline V gene encodes CDR1 SQVTM and CDR2 ANQGSEA. CDR3 length equals 13 residues. J was trimmed by 0 bases and V by 3 bases; bases with no gene match: 1.

The chain couples TRBV6-5 to TRBJ2-1; no firm D call. V dropped 2 bases and J dropped 6 bases, with 20 bases sitting between them. CDR1 and CDR2 from the germline V gene are MNHEY and SVGAGI. This CDR3 spans 17 amino acids. CDR3 bases: TGTGCCAGCAGTTACGAAACTGTGAAGCCCATCCGCAATGAGCAGTTCTTC. The encoded protein is CASSYETVKPIRNEQFF.

This clonotype appeared a few times. The chain carries TRBV5-1 and TRBJ1-1; 10 bases map to TRBD1. Germline assignment: CDR1 SGHRS and CDR2 YFSETQ. The length of the CDR3 is 16 residues. V dropped 3 bases and J dropped 2; count of bases not matched to a gene: 7. CDR3 in DNA: TGCGCCAGCAGCTCCGGGACAGGGGTTCCCAACACTGAAGCTTTCTTT. This sequence encodes CASSSGTGVPNTEAFF.

This clonotype was counted a few times. This sequence joins TRBV15 and TRBJ1-2; the match to TRBD1 covers 9 bases. The CDR3 loop spans 13 amino acids. The germline V gene has CDR1 LNHNV and CDR2 YYDKDF (reference sequence). With V trimmed by 8 bases and J by 8 bases, 9 bases remained unmatched. The chain's CDR3 is CATRLTGQGGYTF. In DNA, the CDR3 is TGTGCCACCCGCCTGACGGGACAGGGCGGCTACACCTTC.

This clonotype has more than one count but fewer than ten. The chain recombines TRBV7-9 with TRBJ2-5, with 7 bases that match TRBD1. Germline lookup yields CDR1 SEHNR and CDR2 FQNEAQ (reference sequence). The junction had 7 bases not matched to a gene; V was cut back by 7 bases and J by 2 bases. This CDR3 spans 14 amino acids. CDR3 sequence: CASTQGTVQETQYF. CDR3 nucleotides: TGTGCCAGCACCCAGGGGACAGTACAAGAGACCCAGTACTTC.

The chain's CDR3 is CASKRGAFSNQPQHF. The CDR3 bases are TGTGCCAGCAAGCGGGGGGCTTTTAGCAATCAGCCCCAGCATTTT. J is TRBJ1-5 and V is TRBV7-8, with D possibly being TRBD1 (6 bases). The CDR3 totals 15 residues. Trimming removed 7 bases at V and 0 bases at J, with 13 bases between. CDR1 SGHVS and CDR2 FQNEAQ come from the germline V gene.

J is TRBJ2-2 and V is TRBV20-1, with 10 bases identical to TRBD2. Germline V CDR1 and CDR2: DFQATT, SNEGSKA (reference sequence). This CDR3 has 15 amino acids. The V and J ends lost 3 bases and 6 bases, in that order; junction bases with no gene match: 7. CDR3 in DNA: TGCAGTGCTAGCCCTAGCGGGAGTATTGCCGGGGAGCTGTTTTTT. It is translated as CSASPSGSIAGELFF.

The table lists this clonotype with a count of one. The V and J genes are TRBV9 and TRBJ2-1; D call uncertain. Trimming took 3 bases from V and 10 from J, leaving 14 bases between them. CDR3 length equals 13 residues. Germline V gives CDR1 SGDLS, CDR2 YYNGEE. The DNA for the CDR3 is TGTGCCAGCAGCGAGCCGGAAGACGCCGAGCAGTTCTTC. Its protein is CASSEPEDAEQFF. Looking up the rest from reference TRBV9 and TRBJ2-1 gives the full variable domain: DSGVTQTPKHLITATGQRVTLRCSPRSGDLSVYWYQQSLDQGLQFLIQYYNGEERAKGNILERFSAQQFPDLHSELNLSSLELGDSALYFCASSEPEDAEQFFGPGTRLTVL.

The chain employs TRBV18 and TRBJ2-7, with a weak D call TRBD1 (5 bases). From germline, CDR1 is KGHSH and CDR2 LQKENI. The CDR3 sequence is 14 residues long. V was pared by 2 bases and J by 4 bases, with 12 bases between. The CDR3 nucleotides read TGTGCCAGCTCACCAATGGCAGGGCGGTACGAGCAGTACTTC. It codes for CASSPMAGRYEQYF.

CDR3 DNA sequence: TGCAGCGTTAGCTACTCCTACGAGCAGTACTTC. It codes for CSVSYSYEQYF. The rearrangement uses TRBV29-1 and TRBJ2-7; D call uncertain. Per the germline V gene, CDR1 is SQVTM and CDR2 is ANQGSEA. The CDR3 sequence is 11 residues long. V lost 5 bases, J lost 0 bases, and 5 bases lay in between.

This chain links TRBV29-1 with TRBJ2-5, with D perhaps matching TRBD1 (6 bases). V was cut by 2 bases and J by 3 bases, with 7 bases left in between. The germline CDR1 and CDR2 sequences are SQVTM and ANQGSEA. The CDR3 runs to 12 residues. CDR3 in amino acids: CSVERGKETQYF. The CDR3 DNA is TGCAGCGTTGAAAGGGGGAAAGAGACCCAGTACTTC.

V and J are TRBV10-2 and TRBJ2-3; D not resolved. Deletions cut 3 bases from V and 6 bases from J, with 7 bases between. In germline, CDR1 is WSHSY, CDR2 SAAADI. This CDR3 comprises 12 residues. CDR3 amino acids: CASSDFWDTQYF. The CDR3 coding sequence is TGCGCCAGCAGTGATTTCTGGGATACGCAGTATTTT.

This clonotype was detected only a few times. J is TRBJ2-7 and V is TRBV15; D is ambiguous. From germline, CDR1 is LNHNV and CDR2 YYDKDF (reference sequence). V lost 5 bases and J 5 bases, leaving 16 bases between the germline ends. The CDR3 loop spans 14 amino acids. DNA for the CDR3: TGTGCCACCAGCCCCATGTCGGACGTCCACGAGCAGTACTTC. This encodes CATSPMSDVHEQYF.

This clonotype appeared a few times. A junction boundary mismatches the germline segment, possibly from a read error. The rearrangement links TRBV10-3 to TRBJ1-1; 7 bases are shared with TRBD1. This CDR3 has 14 residues. The V gene's germline CDR1 is ENHRY and CDR2 SYGVKD. The CDR3 coding sequence is TGTGCCATCACTGAGACAGGGAAAACTTCTGAAGTCCTCTTT. Translation: CAITETGKTSEVLF.

This clonotype was observed a handful of times. V and J are TRBV20-1 and TRBJ2-1; D gene unclear. Germline V lookup: CDR1 DFQATT, CDR2 SNEGSKA (reference sequence). V gave up 6 bases and J gave up 7 bases, with 7 bases separating them. This CDR3 region has 10 residues. The CDR3 loop reads CSAVGNEQFF. As DNA, the CDR3 is TGCAGTGCCGTGGGGAATGAGCAGTTCTTC.

V is TRBV27 and J is TRBJ2-1; D not resolved. This CDR3 has 13 residues. V shed 0 bases and J shed 9 bases, with 9 bases lying between them. Germline lookup yields CDR1 MNHEY and CDR2 SMNVEV (reference sequence). For the CDR3, the DNA is TGTGCCAGCAGTTTATCGTCGGGCATTGAGCAGTTCTTC. Amino acid sequence: CASSLSSGIEQFF.

The gene calls are TRBV21-1 and TRBJ2-1; the D call of TRBD2 is as the table states it, not checked on the DNA. TRBV21-1 is marked as a pseudogene. The CDR3 sequence is 21 residues long. CDR3 sequence (DNA): TGTGCCAGCAGCAAAGAGGGTTGTAGCGGGAGTACTTTTCCGTCCTACAATGAGCAGTTCTTC. Encoded protein: CASSKEGCSGSTFPSYNEQFF.

This clonotype has ten or more counts. In DNA, the CDR3 is TGTGCCAGCAGCTCTTCCGGGACAGGGACCTACGAGCAGTACTTC. This translates into CASSSSGTGTYEQYF. The chain recombines TRBV7-2 with TRBJ2-7, with 9 bases identical to TRBD1. CDR1 and CDR2 from the germline V gene are SGHTA and FQGNSA. This CDR3 is 15 amino acids long. Trimming cost V 4 bases and J 2 bases; bases outside gene matches: 6. Complete variable domain (other parts from reference TRBV7-2 and TRBJ2-7): GAGVSQSPSNKVTEKGKDVELRCDPISGHTALYWYRQSLGQGLEFLIYFQGNSAPDKSGLPSDRFSAERTGGSVSTLTIQRTQQEDSAVYLCASSSSGTGTYEQYFGPGTRLTVT.

This clonotype was picked up a small number of times. The chain has TRBV21-1 and TRBJ2-7. TRBV21-1 counts as a pseudogene. CDR3 length equals 18 residues. The CDR3 loop is CASSKAEAPNTLHYEQYF. The CDR3 DNA is TGTGCCAGCAGCAAAGCCGAGGCACCTAACACCCTACACTACGAGCAGTACTTC.

This clonotype has a handful of counts. The CDR3 loop is CSVGGIHEQYF. The CDR3 DNA sequence: TGCAGTGTAGGGGGAATCCACGAGCAGTACTTC. The J gene is TRBJ2-7, the V gene TRBV20-1; D possibly corresponds to TRBD1 (6 bases). Germline CDR1 reads DFQATT; CDR2 reads SNEGSKA (reference sequence). The CDR3 runs 11 residues. The V end lost 7 bases, the J end lost 5 bases, and 12 bases lay between the germline ends.

This clonotype was counted a few times. The chain recombines TRBV20-1 with TRBJ2-3, with 9 bases matching TRBD1. J lost 7 bases, V lost 2 bases, and 10 bases had no gene match. The CDR3 loop spans 15 amino acids. Per the germline V gene, CDR1 is DFQATT and CDR2 is SNEGSKA (reference sequence). This CDR3 reads CSARKLRTGDHTQYF. For the CDR3, the DNA is TGCAGTGCTAGAAAGCTAAGGACAGGGGACCATACGCAGTATTTT.

The CDR3 loop reads CASSKGQGPYNEQFF. The CDR3 DNA reads as TGTGCCAGCAGCAAAGGACAGGGCCCCTACAATGAGCAGTTCTTC. The rearrangement joins TRBV21-1 to TRBJ2-1. TRBV21-1 is designated a pseudogene. CDR3 size: 15 residues.

The V and J genes are TRBV20-1 and TRBJ2-1; TRBD2 matches at 9 bases. CDR3 length: 16 residues. The germline V gene encodes CDR1 DFQATT and CDR2 SNEGSKA (reference sequence). Trimming took 1 base from V and 4 from J; bases not matched to a gene: 8. In nucleotides, the CDR3 is TGCAGTGCTAGAGTCGGCCTAGCGGGGCTGTACAATGAGCAGTTCTTC. Amino acid sequence: CSARVGLAGLYNEQFF.

The gene calls are TRBV6-1 and TRBJ2-7, with TRBD2 identical over 8 bases. The CDR3 is 15 amino acids. The germline V gene has CDR1 MNHNS and CDR2 SASEGT. With 8 bases clipped from V and 5 bases from J, the junction kept 14 bases outside the gene matches. In DNA, the CDR3 is TGTGCCAGCTCGAAACGGGGACTAGAAGTCAACGAGCAGTACTTC. The encoded protein is CASSKRGLEVNEQYF.

In its sample, this clonotype was seen a few times. The chain combines TRBV7-8 with TRBJ1-2, with D possibly matching TRBD1 (5 bases). Germline V gives CDR1 SGHVS, CDR2 FQNEAQ. There are 14 residues in the CDR3. V gave up 4 bases and J gave up 5 bases, with 14 bases separating them. The CDR3 loop reads CASSSQGRGYGYTF. Written as DNA, the CDR3 is TGTGCCAGCAGCTCCCAAGGGCGGGGGTATGGCTACACCTTC.

This clonotype was observed a handful of times. The CDR3 region has the DNA TGCGCCAGCAGTCAATCAACAGGGTCTCCCATAGCGGGATGCACAGATACGCAGTATTTT. The encoded protein is CASSQSTGSPIAGCTDTQYF. This chain joins TRBV23-1 and TRBJ2-3, with 8 nucleotides matching TRBD2. TRBV23-1 is filed as an ORF, its function uncertain. V dropped 0 bases and J dropped 1; count of bases not matched to a gene: 15. The length of the CDR3 is 20 residues.

This clonotype was detected only a few times. V gene TRBV6-2 or TRBV6-3 combines with J gene TRBJ2-1; TRBD2 matches 11 bases. The V segment lost 2 bases and the J segment 12 bases; nucleotides outside the gene matches: 6. CDR1 and CDR2 from the germline V gene are MNHEY and SVGEGT. The CDR3 is 14 residues long. CDR3 DNA sequence: TGTGCCAGCAGTTACCTAGCGGGAGGAACAAGGCAGTTCTTC. Translated: CASSYLAGGTRQFF.